This T cell receptor beta chain comes out of a study of blood T cell repertoires in COVID-19. Study context: Donors in the United States, Italy and Spain gave samples during acute or convalescent COVID-19.

V lost 4 bases and J 1 base, leaving 14 bases between the germline ends. This CDR3 region has 15 residues. The germline CDR1 and CDR2 sequences are LGHDT and YNNKEL (reference sequence). As handled by the study authors: Estimates of nucleated cell counts were drawn from the amplification of reference gene primers. TCRdb's table, derived via immunoSEQ multiplex PCR, lists solely in-frame clones and lacks some. V, J and clone size are those of that table, while D and trimming were read from the DNA. This table holds some 260,000 clones, 88% found once. The sequence was obtained from a woman in her 30s with acute or convalescent COVID-19. The sequencing input was peripheral blood. The genes are TRBV3-1 (or the pseudogene TRBV3-2) and TRBJ2-7; D is perhaps TRBD1 (6 bases). CDR3 in amino acids: CASSRGQTQSYEQYF. CDR3 in DNA: TGTGCCAGCAGCCGAGGACAGACTCAGTCCTACGAGCAGTACTTC.